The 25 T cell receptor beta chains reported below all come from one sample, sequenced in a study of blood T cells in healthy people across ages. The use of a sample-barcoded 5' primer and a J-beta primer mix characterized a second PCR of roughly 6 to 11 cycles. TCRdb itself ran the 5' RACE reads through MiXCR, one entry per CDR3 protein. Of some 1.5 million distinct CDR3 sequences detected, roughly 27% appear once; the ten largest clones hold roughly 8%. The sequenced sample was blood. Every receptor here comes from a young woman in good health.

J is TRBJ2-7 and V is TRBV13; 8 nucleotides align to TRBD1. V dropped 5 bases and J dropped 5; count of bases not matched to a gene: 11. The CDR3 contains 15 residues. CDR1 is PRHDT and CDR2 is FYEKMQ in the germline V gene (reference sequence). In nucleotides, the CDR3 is TGTGCCAGCAGCAAGACGGACAGGGTCCCCCACGAGCAGTACTTC. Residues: CASSKTDRVPHEQYF. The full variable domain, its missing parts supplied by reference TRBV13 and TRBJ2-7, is AAGVIQSPRHLIKEKRETATLKCYPIPRHDTVYWYQQGPGQDPQFLISFYEKMQSDKGSIPDRFSAQQFSDYHSELNMSSLELGDSALYFCASSKTDRVPHEQYFGPGTRLTVT.

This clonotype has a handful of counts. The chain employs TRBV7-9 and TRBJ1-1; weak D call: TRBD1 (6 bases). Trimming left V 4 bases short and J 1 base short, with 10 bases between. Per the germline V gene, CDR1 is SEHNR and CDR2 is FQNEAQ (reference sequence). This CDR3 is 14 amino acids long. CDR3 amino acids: CASSSGASNTEAFF. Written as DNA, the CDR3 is TGTGCCAGCAGCTCAGGGGCTTCGAACACTGAAGCTTTCTTT.

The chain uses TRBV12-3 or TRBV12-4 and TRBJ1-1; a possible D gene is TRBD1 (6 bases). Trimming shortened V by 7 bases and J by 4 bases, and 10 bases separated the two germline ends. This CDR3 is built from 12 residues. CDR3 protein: CASTAGATEAFF. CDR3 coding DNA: TGTGCCAGCACCGCGGGGGCCACTGAAGCTTTCTTT.

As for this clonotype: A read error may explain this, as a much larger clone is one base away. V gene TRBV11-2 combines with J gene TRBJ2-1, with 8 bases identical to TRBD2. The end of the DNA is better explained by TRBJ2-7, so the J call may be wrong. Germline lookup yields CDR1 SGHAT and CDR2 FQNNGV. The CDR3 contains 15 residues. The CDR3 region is CASTRLAQSYNEQYF. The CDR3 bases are TGTGCCAGCACCCGACTAGCGCAATCCTACAATGAGCAGTACTTC.

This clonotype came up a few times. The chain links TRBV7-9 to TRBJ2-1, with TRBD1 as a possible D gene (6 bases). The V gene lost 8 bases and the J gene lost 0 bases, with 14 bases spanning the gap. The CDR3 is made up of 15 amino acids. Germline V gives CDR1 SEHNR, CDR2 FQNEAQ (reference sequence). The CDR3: CASCRTALSYNEQFF. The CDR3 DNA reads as TGTGCCAGCTGCCGGACAGCACTCTCCTACAATGAGCAGTTCTTC.

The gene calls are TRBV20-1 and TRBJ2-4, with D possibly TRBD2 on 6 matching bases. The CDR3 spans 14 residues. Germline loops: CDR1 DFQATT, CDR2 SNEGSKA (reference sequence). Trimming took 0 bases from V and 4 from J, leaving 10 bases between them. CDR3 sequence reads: CSARDRGGKNIQYF. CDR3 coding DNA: TGCAGTGCTAGAGATCGTGGAGGGAAAAACATTCAGTACTTC.

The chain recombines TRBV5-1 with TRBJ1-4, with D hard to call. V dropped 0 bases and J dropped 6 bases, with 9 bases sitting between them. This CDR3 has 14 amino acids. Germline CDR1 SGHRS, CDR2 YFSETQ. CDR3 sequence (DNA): TGCGCCAGCAGCTTGGTGACATTCCATGAAAAACTGTTTTTT. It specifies CASSLVTFHEKLFF.

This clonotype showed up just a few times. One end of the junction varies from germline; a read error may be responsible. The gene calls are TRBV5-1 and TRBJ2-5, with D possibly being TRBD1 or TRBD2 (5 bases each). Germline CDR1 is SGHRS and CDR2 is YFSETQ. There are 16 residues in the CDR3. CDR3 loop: CASSLLGGVSVETQYF. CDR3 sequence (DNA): TGCGCCAGTAGCTTGCTTGGGGGTGTGTCTGTGGAGACCCAGTACTTC.

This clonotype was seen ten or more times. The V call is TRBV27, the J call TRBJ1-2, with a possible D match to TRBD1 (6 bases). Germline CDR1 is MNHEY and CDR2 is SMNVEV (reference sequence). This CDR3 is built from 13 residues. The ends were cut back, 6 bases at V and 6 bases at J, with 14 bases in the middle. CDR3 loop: CASSTPGADGYTF. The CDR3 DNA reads TGTGCCAGCAGCACTCCAGGGGCGGATGGCTACACCTTC.

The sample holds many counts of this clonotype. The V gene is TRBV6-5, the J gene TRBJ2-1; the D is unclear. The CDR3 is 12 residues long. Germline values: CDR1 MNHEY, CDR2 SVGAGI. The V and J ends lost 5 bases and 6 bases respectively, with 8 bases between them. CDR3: CASSARSNEQFF. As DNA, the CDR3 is TGTGCCAGCAGTGCCAGAAGCAATGAGCAGTTCTTC.

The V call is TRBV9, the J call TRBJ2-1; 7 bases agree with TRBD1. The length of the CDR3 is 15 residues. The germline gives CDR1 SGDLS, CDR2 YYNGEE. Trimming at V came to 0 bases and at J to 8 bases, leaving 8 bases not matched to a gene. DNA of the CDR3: TGTGCCAGCAGCGTAGGGGGGACAGCCAGTGATGAGCAGTTCTTC. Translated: CASSVGGTASDEQFF.

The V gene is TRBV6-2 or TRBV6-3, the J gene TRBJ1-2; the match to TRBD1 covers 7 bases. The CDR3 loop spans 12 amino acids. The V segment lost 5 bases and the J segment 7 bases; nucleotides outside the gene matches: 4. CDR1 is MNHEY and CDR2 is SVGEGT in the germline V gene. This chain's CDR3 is CASSRRQGGYTF. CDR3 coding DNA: TGTGCCAGCAGTCGACGACAGGGTGGCTACACCTTC.

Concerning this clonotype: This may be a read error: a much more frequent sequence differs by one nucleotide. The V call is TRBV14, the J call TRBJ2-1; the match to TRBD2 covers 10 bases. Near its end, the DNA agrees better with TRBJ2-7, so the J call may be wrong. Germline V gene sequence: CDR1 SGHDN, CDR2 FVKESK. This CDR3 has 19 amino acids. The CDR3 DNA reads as TGTGCCAGCAGCCAAGATCTGACAGCGGGGGGGCCCTCCTACAATGAGCAGTACTTC. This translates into CASSQDLTAGGPSYNEQYF.

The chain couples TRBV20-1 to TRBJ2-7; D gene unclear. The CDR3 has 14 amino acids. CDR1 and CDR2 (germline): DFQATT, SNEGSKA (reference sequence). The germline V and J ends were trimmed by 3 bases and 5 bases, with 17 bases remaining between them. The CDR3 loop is CSASSRSHGHEQYF. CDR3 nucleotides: TGCAGTGCTAGTTCCCGTTCACACGGCCACGAGCAGTACTTC.

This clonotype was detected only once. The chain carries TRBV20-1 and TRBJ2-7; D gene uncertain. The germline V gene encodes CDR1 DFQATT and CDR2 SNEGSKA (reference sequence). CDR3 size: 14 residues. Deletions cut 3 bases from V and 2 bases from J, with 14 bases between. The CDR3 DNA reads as TGCAGTGCTAGCGGTGACCTCGGAGCCTACGAGCAGTACTTC. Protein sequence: CSASGDLGAYEQYF.

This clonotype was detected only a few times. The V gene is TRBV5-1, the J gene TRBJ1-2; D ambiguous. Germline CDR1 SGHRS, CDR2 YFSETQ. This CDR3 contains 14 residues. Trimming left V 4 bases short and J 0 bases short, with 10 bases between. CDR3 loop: CASSRREPNYGYTF. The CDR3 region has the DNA TGCGCCAGCAGCCGTCGGGAGCCTAACTATGGCTACACCTTC.

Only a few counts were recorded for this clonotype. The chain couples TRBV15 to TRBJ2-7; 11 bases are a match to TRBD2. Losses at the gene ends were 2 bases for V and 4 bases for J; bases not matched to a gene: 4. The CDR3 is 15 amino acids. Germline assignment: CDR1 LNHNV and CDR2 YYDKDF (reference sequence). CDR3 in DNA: TGTGCCACCAGCAGACTAGCGGGGGGCGGGTACGAGCAGTACTTC. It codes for CATSRLAGGGYEQYF.

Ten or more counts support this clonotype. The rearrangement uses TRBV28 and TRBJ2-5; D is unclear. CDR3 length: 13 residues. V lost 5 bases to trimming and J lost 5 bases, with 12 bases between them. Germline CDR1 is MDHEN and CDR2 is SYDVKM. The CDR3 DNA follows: TGTGCCAGCAGTCAATCAGACAAGGAGACCCAGTACTTC. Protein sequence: CASSQSDKETQYF.

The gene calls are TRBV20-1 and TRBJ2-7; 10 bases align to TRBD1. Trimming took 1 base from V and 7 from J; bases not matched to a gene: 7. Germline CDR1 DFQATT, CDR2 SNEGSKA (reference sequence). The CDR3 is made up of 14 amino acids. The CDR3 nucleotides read TGCAGTGCTAGAGCCAGACAGGGGGCGGGTGAGCAGTACTTC. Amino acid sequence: CSARARQGAGEQYF.

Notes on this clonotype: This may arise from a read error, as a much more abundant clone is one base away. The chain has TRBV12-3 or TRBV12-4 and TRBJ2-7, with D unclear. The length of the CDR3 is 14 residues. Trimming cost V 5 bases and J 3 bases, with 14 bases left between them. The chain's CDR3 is CASSPSRFLYEQYF. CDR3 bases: TGTGCCAGCAGTCCCTCGCGGTTTCTCTACGAGCAGTACTTC.

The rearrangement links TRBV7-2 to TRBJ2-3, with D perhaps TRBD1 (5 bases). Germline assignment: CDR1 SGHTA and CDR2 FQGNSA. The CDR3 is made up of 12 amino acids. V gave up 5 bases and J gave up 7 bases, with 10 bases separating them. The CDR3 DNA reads TGTGCCAGCAGCAGAGACAGAAATACGCAGTATTTT. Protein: CASSRDRNTQYF.

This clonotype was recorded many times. In DNA form, the CDR3 reads TGTGCCAGCAGTTCGCGTTTGGACCTTAACTATGGCTACACCTTC. It yields the protein CASSSRLDLNYGYTF. The chain joins TRBV12-3 or TRBV12-4 to TRBJ1-2; D gene ambiguous. The CDR3 loop spans 15 amino acids. Trimming removed 4 bases at V and 1 base at J, with 13 bases between.

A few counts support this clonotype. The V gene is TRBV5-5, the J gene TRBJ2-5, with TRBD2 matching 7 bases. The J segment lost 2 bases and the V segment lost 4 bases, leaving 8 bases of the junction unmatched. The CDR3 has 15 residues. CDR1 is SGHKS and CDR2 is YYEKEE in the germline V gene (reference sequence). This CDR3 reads CASSGSGVLQETQYF. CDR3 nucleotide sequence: TGTGCCAGCAGCGGGAGCGGGGTCTTACAAGAGACCCAGTACTTC.

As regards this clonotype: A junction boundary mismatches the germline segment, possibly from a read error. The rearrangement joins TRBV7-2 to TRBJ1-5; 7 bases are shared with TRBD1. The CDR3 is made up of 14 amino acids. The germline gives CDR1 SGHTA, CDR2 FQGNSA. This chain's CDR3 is CASSSGQDGSPRHF. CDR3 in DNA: TGTGCCAGCAGCTCCGGACAGGATGGTTCGCCCCGGCATTTT.

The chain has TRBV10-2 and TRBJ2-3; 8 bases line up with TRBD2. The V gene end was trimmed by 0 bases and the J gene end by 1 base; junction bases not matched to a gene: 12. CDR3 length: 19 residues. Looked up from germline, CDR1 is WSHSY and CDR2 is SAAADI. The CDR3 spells CASSESTGWGAGGTDTQYF. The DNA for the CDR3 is TGCGCCAGCAGTGAGTCGACTGGGTGGGGAGCGGGAGGCACAGATACGCAGTATTTT.